This T cell receptor beta chain was captured in a study of neurological immune-mediated disorders (dated by TCRdb to about 2019). Study-wide context: Among the approximately 35 multiple sclerosis patients, roughly 31 had relapsing-remitting MS and 3 had secondary progressive MS. The roughly 100 TCR-beta libraries included longitudinal samples, technical triplicates and paired sorted CD4+ and CD8+ T-cell subsets alongside PBMC samples. The study compared peripheral blood TCR-beta repertoires of HTLV-I-associated myelopathy (HAM/TSP) patients, multiple sclerosis patients and healthy controls using UMI-based sequencing. The cohort comprised 68 subjects: 14 HAM/TSP patients, 35 or so multiple sclerosis patients and 20 or so healthy controls. General findings and caveats noted by the study authors: The highest TCR clonal expansion was observed in HAM/TSP patients, whereas the lowest was observed in MS patients, even when compared with healthy controls. No identical CDR3 amino acid sequences were shared among expanded clones across subjects, suggesting private TCR-beta repertoires in all groups. In phylogenetic analysis, the repertoires of 18 of 34 MS patients grouped into a cluster of related CDR3 sequences, which suggests a possible signature at the repertoire level. No clinical or MRI features were associated with the MS cluster, and the authors said that larger cohorts are needed.

Sorted-subset TCR libraries were prepared from fewer than 1.3 million sorted CD4+ or CD8+ T cells. Multiple sclerosis patients were enrolled in a US clinical protocol under which disease progression was evaluated by magnetic resonance imaging. Peripheral blood underwent Ficoll-Hypaque density gradient centrifugation to isolate PBMCs, which were then cryopreserved in liquid nitrogen. The study also sequenced paired sorted CD4+ and CD8+ subsets from healthy controls, HAM/TSP patients and MS patients. This clonotype was seen repeatedly, ten times or more. Its antigen specificity is not known. No much larger clonotype is one base removed from it; base qualities were not supplied. cDNA synthesis used template-switch 5'RACE with a primer carrying a 10-nucleotide random unique molecular identifier tagging each TCR transcript. Every sequencing run covered 15-18 subjects and yielded more than 180 million TCR-beta sequences. The RNeasy kit was used for extraction of total RNA. TCR-beta VDJ regions were amplified with primers for the TCR constant region and the 5'RACE anchor, using the KAPA Real-time Library Amplification kit. A first PCR added sample indexes and Illumina adaptors, after which a second PCR increased the library yield. After purification with Ampure beads, the TCR product of roughly 650 bp was size-selected on a 2% E-gel SizeSelection system. Before pooling, library quality was assessed on a Bioanalyzer, concentration was determined with Qubit, and library quantification was performed with the Kapa Library Quantification kit. An Illumina HiSeq 2500 was used to sequence the libraries paired-end at 2 x 150 bp. To increase sequence diversity, roughly 24-31% phiX was spiked into each library pool. Regarding the original processing steps: The UMI-based MiGEC pipeline processed quality-filtered reads and removed over 80% of raw TCR sequences during error correction. VDJ genes were aligned to IMGT germline references, and each clonotype was defined by a unique CDR3 amino acid sequence together with V-J genes. Clonal expansion, Shannon diversity, and CDR3 relatedness (CalcPairwiseDistances, ClusterSamples) were evaluated with VDJtools, and phylogenetic trees were built with CLCbio workbench. A clone was classed as expanded if it had 8 or more unique UMIs, a cutoff based on coefficient-of-variation modelling across technical triplicates. The raw public reads went through TCRdb reprocessing: fastp at Q25, MiXCR clone calling, in-frame beta chains kept. Rows are combined by CDR3 protein, so each entry shows the most common genes and DNA. The V and J calls were determined by TCRdb, not by the authors. Counted in this sample were 55,000 or so distinct CDR3 sequences; about 4% of them appeared once. Approximately 1.8% of the sample comes from the top ten.

V lost 4 bases and J lost 2 bases; the stretch between them is 16 bases long. Reading the germline V gene gives CDR1 SGHRS and CDR2 YFSETQ. The CDR3 measures 15 amino acids from cysteine to phenylalanine. This entry keeps only the CDR3 DNA: 45 bases, framed from base 1. What was sequenced was CD4+ T cells from blood. This clonotype was sampled from a woman aged 40 to 50 with multiple sclerosis. In this chain, TRBV5-1 is recombined with TRBJ2-7; TRBD2 is perhaps the D gene, given 6 matching bases. The CDR3 sequence is CASSVLPGLPYEQYF. The bases read TGCGCCAGCAGCGTACTACCGGGACTGCCCTACGAGCAGTACTTC.